This passage covers 5 T cell receptor beta chains from one sample sequenced in a study of T cell responses to AZD1222 COVID-19 vaccine. The assay was immunoSEQ multiplex PCR, and TCRdb's table has in-frame clones only and misses some. This table holds some 160,000 clones, around 90% found once. Sequenced material: peripheral blood, taken on day 0 of AZD1222 vaccination. The source of these receptors is an adult in good health.

The J gene is TRBJ1-4, the V gene TRBV6-4; 10 positions agree with TRBD1. The CDR3 totals 13 residues. With 10 bases clipped from V and 7 bases from J, the junction kept 6 bases outside the gene matches. Per the germline V gene, CDR1 is MRHNA and CDR2 is SNTAGT. The CDR3 DNA reads TGTGCCAAGGAGGACAGGGGGGGTGAAAAACTGTTTTTT. Amino acid sequence: CAKEDRGGEKLFF.

The gene calls are TRBV19 and TRBJ2-7; 7 bases align to TRBD1. Germline values: CDR1 LNHDA, CDR2 SQIVND (reference sequence). V lost 5 bases, J lost 3 bases, and 7 bases stayed unmatched. The CDR3 has 14 amino acids. In DNA, the CDR3 is TGTGCCAGTAGTGTCCGGACAGGAGGCTACGAGCAGTACTTC. It is translated as CASSVRTGGYEQYF.

Only one count was recorded for this clone. The chain combines TRBV5-1 with TRBJ2-7; D gene uncertain. Trimming took 0 bases from V and 3 from J, leaving 7 bases between them. CDR3 length: 13 amino acids. The germline V gene encodes CDR1 SGHRS and CDR2 YFSETQ. The chain's CDR3 is CASSLEVVYEQYF. CDR3 coding DNA: TGCGCCAGCAGCTTGGAAGTGGTCTACGAGCAGTACTTC.

The chain uses TRBV9 and TRBJ2-7; D might be TRBD2 (5 bases). Germline CDR1 and CDR2: SGDLS and YYNGEE. The V end lost 4 bases, the J end lost 6 bases, and 17 bases lay between the germline ends. This CDR3 is 14 amino acids long. DNA for the CDR3: TGTGCCAGCAGCATGGGAGCCTTGGTGTTCGAGCAGTACTTC. Translating gives CASSMGALVFEQYF.

V gene TRBV3-1 (or the pseudogene TRBV3-2) combines with J gene TRBJ2-1; 11 positions match TRBD2. V lost 3 bases to trimming and J lost 2 bases; unmatched junction nucleotides: 3. Germline CDR1 reads LGHDT; CDR2 reads YNNKEL (reference sequence). This CDR3 has 16 amino acids. CDR3 sequence reads: CASSHFSGGAYNEQFF. CDR3 nucleotides: TGTGCCAGCAGCCATTTTAGCGGGGGGGCCTACAATGAGCAGTTCTTC.